The entry below gives a single TCR beta chain sequence along with its context. The antigen it binds to is not known. Per-base qualities were not stored, and no clone one base away is much larger. The data derive from a study of beta chain features in type 1 diabetes (dated by TCRdb to the late 2010s). Context from the whole study: Mean age, gender distribution, total cell number and subset yield were not different between patients and healthy donors. Regulatory and stem cell-like memory subsets were obtained from only 8 patients and about eight healthy donors, while naive and central memory subsets were obtained from all 30 or so donors. A total of 90 million to 120 million sorted cells were examined across all samples, and a strong correlation was observed between cell number per subset and RNA yield. The study compared TCRB repertoires of sorted circulating CD4+ T cell subsets between recently diagnosed type 1 diabetes patients and matched healthy donors. Study-wide conclusions, independent of this receptor: Patients with type 1 diabetes made fewer insertions and deleted more nucleotides at VDJ recombination sites, implying thymic rearrangement abnormalities. In all four CD4+ subsets, TCRB CDR3 length was moderately but significantly shorter in type 1 diabetes patients. Naive, central memory and regulatory TCRB repertoires appeared more similar among patients than among healthy donors. HLA sub-analyses involved small numbers of individuals, so any influence of HLA type on TCRB rearrangement remained unresolved. Sequencing cDNA rather than genomic DNA could over-represent highly expressing activated cells, although activation and CD3 levels did not differ between groups. PCR might favor shorter templates, but patient and control samples were amplified and corrected together, so any skew would affect both groups equally.

The entire isolated RNA was reverse transcribed using the High Capacity cDNA Reverse Transcription Kit, and thus expressed TCRB transcripts were sequenced. Deep immunoSEQ sequencing was applied to naive, central memory and regulatory T cell samples, giving an average of roughly 3.5 million total reads per sample. After sorted cells were lysed in RLT buffer, RNA was extracted with DNase-treated RNeasy Micro or Mini kits, with the choice depending on cell number. To prevent cross-contamination, every cell subset was processed on its own, while patient and healthy donor samples were processed together. The immunoSEQ multiplex PCR was used to amplify TCRB sequences from cDNA, generating 87-bp fragments that spanned the CDR3 region. Sequencing of the amplicons was performed on the Illumina HiSeq platform. The study's processing was this. Synthetic template baselines were used to correct PCR bias computationally, reads within Hamming distance 2 were collapsed, and singletons that could not be merged were discarded. Reads were aligned against IMGT so that V, D and J genes, CDR3 length and insertions or deletions at six rearrangement sites could be assigned. Within each subset, clonotype counts were normalized to sorted cell number, and only after that were true diversity and Gini coefficients computed with the tcR R package. The overlap coefficient, calculated on TCRB nucleotide sequences, was used to measure repertoire sharing. Out-of-frame TCRB sequences from naive cells were analyzed to stand in for the pre-selection repertoire. In TCRdb, the immuneACCESS table is reduced to in-frame sequences with V and J assigned. These tables do not hold every clone; where another copy was compared, an unresolved V gene accounts for under half, and the others remain unexplained. V, J and clone size were drawn from that table, and D and trimming were deduced from the DNA. The sample table records under 300,000 clones; roughly 10% of these occur just once. Around 0.018% of the sample is held by the ten biggest clonotypes.

CDR1 and CDR2 are read off the germline V gene (reference sequence) as LNHDA and SQIVND. V loses 6 bases of germline sequence and J loses 3 bases, and the interval between the two ends is 15 bases. There are 14 amino acids in the CDR3, from cysteine to phenylalanine inclusive. The CDR3 DNA has 42 bases and is translated from base 1. Each donor gave one peripheral blood draw, around 100 mL on average, collected into heparinised tubes. A BD FACSAria II was used to sort naive, central memory, regulatory and stem cell-like memory CD4+ T cells with a panel that included CD45RO, CCR7, CD25, CD127, CD95 and CD27. Every sorted population had a purity above 98%. PBMCs were isolated immediately by Lymphoprep density gradient centrifugation and stained directly without culture. So that batch effects would be minimized, each experiment stained and sorted samples in pairs, pairing one healthy donor with one patient.

Material for sequencing was naive CD4+ T cells from blood. Reading the label with the study, this specimen's cell subset or site is: true naive CD4+ T cells. This chain is built from TRBV19 and TRBJ2-7; a weak D assignment points to TRBD1 (6 bases agree). The TCR sequence derives from a man aged 25-45 years with type 1 diabetes. CDR3 reads: CASRMAGEGYEQYF. The DNA sequence follows: TGTGCCAGTAGAATGGCAGGGGAAGGCTACGAGCAGTACTTC. The variable domain in full, with residues beyond the CDR3 obtained from the reference TRBV19 and TRBJ2-7 genes, is DGGITQSPKYLFRKEGQNVTLSCEQNLNHDAMYWYRQDPGQGLRLIYYSQIVNDFQKGDIAEGYSVSREKKESFPLTVTSAQKNPTAFYLCASRMAGEGYEQYFGPGTRLTVT.